Included here is one TCR beta chain sequence, with context. Treatment in this sample: oral pan-JAK inhibitor, 5-10 mg twice daily. CDR1 MGHRA and CDR2 YSYEKL come from the germline V gene. CDR3 length: 14 amino acids. V trimming: 1 base; J trimming: 9 bases; junction bases outside the gene matches: 3. The entry originates in a study of CD8+ T cells in alopecia areata. As the sequencing template, cDNA was produced by extracting RNA and reverse transcribing it. Measured with immunoSEQ multiplex PCR; TCRdb has only the in-frame clones, and not every one. This sample has roughly 100,000 clones, with over 75% found just once.

The V gene is TRBV4-1, the J gene TRBJ2-1; 10 bases line up with TRBD2. This sample comprised CD8+ T cells sorted from blood, obtained at approximately week 31, from a patient treated with tofacitinib. The receptor comes from a human donor with alopecia areata. CDR3 DNA sequence: TGCGCCAGCAGCCAAGGGACTAGCGGCGGTGAGCAGTTCTTC. It translates to CASSQGTSGGEQFF.